A single sample gave rise to the 23 T cell receptor beta chains below, sequenced in a study of post-analysis software for immune sequencing data. Study-level findings and limits: Controls had lower frequencies than patients of about 5 TRBV segments, which included TRBV5-6, TRBV5-1 and TRBV20-1.

These TCRs are of unknown antigen specificity. The TCR beta cDNA libraries contained unique molecular identifiers. TCRdb called the PCR reads again in MiXCR, with one record for every CDR3 protein. The sample contains fewer than 600,000 distinct CDR3 sequences, around 40% of which appear only once. The sample comprised blood. The receptors were gathered from a girl aged 5-17 years with multiple sclerosis.

The chain is built from TRBV9 and TRBJ2-7, with a weak D call TRBD1 (5 bases). CDR1 and CDR2 from the germline V gene are SGDLS and YYNGEE. V lost 3 bases to trimming and J lost 1 base, with 17 bases between them. The CDR3 has 16 residues. CDR3 protein: CASSAGLESRSYEQYF. CDR3 in DNA: TGTGCCAGCAGCGCAGGGTTGGAAAGCAGGTCCTACGAGCAGTACTTC.

This sequence joins TRBV11-2 and TRBJ2-3; 8 bases match TRBD1. V was clipped by 4 bases and J by 1 base; unmatched bases: 4. The CDR3 is 15 amino acids. Germline V gene sequence: CDR1 SGHAT, CDR2 FQNNGV. The CDR3 nucleotides read TGTGCCAGCAGCTCCGGACAGGGTCGCACAGATACGCAGTATTTT. It yields the protein CASSSGQGRTDTQYF.

The chain joins TRBV29-1 to TRBJ2-7, with D perhaps TRBD1 (5 bases). Germline-derived CDR1 and CDR2 are SQVTM and ANQGSEA. The CDR3 totals 14 residues. V gave up 7 bases and J gave up 5 bases, with 21 bases separating them. This CDR3 reads CSARTETAGHEQYF. The CDR3 nucleotides read TGCAGCGCGAGAACCGAGACAGCAGGACACGAGCAGTACTTC.

This chain connects TRBV9 to TRBJ2-1; tentatively, D is TRBD2 (6 bases). V lost 0 bases to trimming and J lost 10 bases, with 14 bases between them. The CDR3 is 14 amino acids. The germline V gene has CDR1 SGDLS and CDR2 YYNGEE. Written as DNA, the CDR3 is TGTGCCAGCAGCGTAGCTTCGGCTAGCGCGGAGCAGTTCTTC. Protein product: CASSVASASAEQFF.

The chain couples TRBV4-1 to TRBJ2-3; D is possibly TRBD1 (6 bases). Trimming took off 0 bases at V and 4 bases at J, with 14 bases between the two ends. This CDR3 is 16 amino acids long. CDR1 is MGHRA, CDR2 YSYEKL, per germline. CDR3 in amino acids: CASSQDPQGIPDTQYF. The CDR3 nucleotides read TGCGCCAGCAGCCAAGATCCACAGGGTATTCCAGATACGCAGTATTTT.

The chain links TRBV15 to TRBJ2-7; 8 bases map to TRBD1. With 3 bases clipped from V and 5 bases from J, the junction kept 6 bases outside the gene matches. Germline loops: CDR1 LNHNV, CDR2 YYDKDF (reference sequence). CDR3 length equals 14 residues. Here the CDR3 DNA reads TGTGCCACCAGCAGGGTGACAGGGGACAACGAGCAGTACTTC. This encodes CATSRVTGDNEQYF.

The V and J genes are TRBV20-1 and TRBJ2-3, with TRBD1 matching over 8 bases. V was clipped by 4 bases and J by 5 bases; unmatched bases: 11. Germline loops: CDR1 DFQATT, CDR2 SNEGSKA (reference sequence). The CDR3 sequence is 15 residues long. CDR3 residues: CSATRRQGLRDTQYF. The CDR3 DNA is TGCAGTGCTACAAGACGACAGGGGTTGAGAGATACGCAGTATTTT.

This clonotype was counted between two and nine times. This rearrangement joins TRBV6-1 to TRBJ2-1; D gene unclear. Germline assignment: CDR1 MNHNS and CDR2 SASEGT. The V end lost 6 bases, the J end lost 8 bases, and 17 bases lay between the germline ends. The CDR3 loop spans 14 amino acids. The CDR3 region has the DNA TGTGCCAGCAGGGTTGCGGCTAGACTCCATGAGCAGTTCTTC. Amino acids: CASRVAARLHEQFF.

A word on this clonotype: An end of the junction does not agree with germline; a read error may underlie this. V is TRBV30 and J is TRBJ1-1; no reliable D call. This CDR3 region has 13 residues. Germline V gives CDR1 GTSNPN, CDR2 SVGIG (reference sequence). The DNA for the CDR3 is TGTGCCTGGAGTGCAAGATTAAACACCGAAGCTTTCTTT. This translates into CAWSARLNTEAFF.

The V call is TRBV29-1, the J call TRBJ1-5, with TRBD1 identical over 9 bases. The CDR3 consists of 14 residues. Looked up from germline, CDR1 is SQVTM and CDR2 is ANQGSEA. The ends lost 5 bases at V and 4 bases at J; junction bases unmatched: 6. This CDR3 is CSVITGTGNQPQHF. DNA for the CDR3: TGCAGCGTTATCACCGGGACAGGGAATCAGCCCCAGCATTTT.

The J gene is TRBJ1-6, the V gene TRBV5-1; TRBD1 matches at 8 bases. After removal of 3 bases from V and 7 bases from J, the junction contained 9 bases not matched to a gene. CDR3 size: 16 residues. CDR1 SGHRS and CDR2 YFSETQ come from the germline V gene. CDR3 in DNA: TGCGCCAGCAGCTCCGGCAGGGGGCAGGGAAATTCACCCCTCCACTTT. Its translation is CASSSGRGQGNSPLHF.

This clonotype came up a few times. V and J are TRBV7-9 and TRBJ2-7, with a possible D match to TRBD2 (6 bases). Trimming took off 5 bases at V and 0 bases at J, with 11 bases between the two ends. The CDR3 contains 14 residues. Germline CDR1 is SEHNR and CDR2 is FQNEAQ (reference sequence). Here the CDR3 DNA reads TGTGCCAGCAGCCTAGGGGACTTCTCCTACGAGCAGTACTTC. This sequence encodes CASSLGDFSYEQYF.

This clonotype was picked up one time. The chain employs TRBV13 and TRBJ1-4; D is unclear. Trimming removed 5 bases from V and 4 bases from J, with 5 bases in between. CDR3 length: 12 amino acids. CDR1 and CDR2 from the germline V gene are PRHDT and FYEKMQ (reference sequence). The CDR3 spells CASSLYNEKLFF. The CDR3 DNA reads as TGTGCCAGCAGCCTTTATAATGAAAAACTGTTTTTT.

This chain joins TRBV20-1 and TRBJ1-4; the D is unclear. Trimming removed 5 bases from V and 4 bases from J, with 5 bases in between. Germline V CDR1 and CDR2: DFQATT, SNEGSKA (reference sequence). The CDR3 is 11 residues long. CDR3 in amino acids: CSAGRNEKLFF. DNA for the CDR3: TGCAGTGCTGGCCGTAATGAAAAACTGTTTTTT.

This clonotype was observed a single time. The chain combines TRBV27 with TRBJ1-2; D is undetermined. V was cut by 0 bases and J by 4 bases, with 12 bases left in between. This CDR3 has 15 residues. Germline V CDR1 and CDR2: MNHEY, SMNVEV (reference sequence). The CDR3 loop reads CASSLSLGRTYGYTF. DNA of the CDR3: TGTGCCAGCAGTTTATCGCTGGGTCGGACCTATGGCTACACCTTC.

The CDR3 nucleotides read TGCGCCAGCAGCTTGAGCGGGAAGAGCTCCTACAATGAGCAGTTCTTC. This encodes CASSLSGKSSYNEQFF. The J gene is TRBJ2-1, the V gene TRBV5-1; 7 bases match TRBD2. V trimming: 1 base; J trimming: 0 bases; junction bases outside the gene matches: 4. This CDR3 comprises 16 residues. Germline-derived CDR1 and CDR2 are SGHRS and YFSETQ.

The chain links TRBV5-1 to TRBJ2-1; 9 bases are shared with TRBD1. Trimming cost V 1 base and J 6 bases; bases outside gene matches: 11. The CDR3 runs to 17 residues. From germline, CDR1 is SGHRS and CDR2 YFSETQ. Here the CDR3 reads CASSLMGTGNSLNEQFF. Here the CDR3 DNA reads TGCGCCAGCAGCTTGATGGGGACAGGGAATTCACTCAATGAGCAGTTCTTC.

The chain employs TRBV29-1 and TRBJ2-3, with 14 bases identical to TRBD2. This CDR3 contains 14 residues. Trimming cost V 5 bases and J 6 bases; bases outside gene matches: 4. Germline V CDR1 and CDR2: SQVTM, ANQGSEA. The CDR3 DNA reads TGCAGCGTTCGACTAGCGGGAGGGCCTGATACGCAGTATTTT. This codes for CSVRLAGGPDTQYF.

In its sample, this clonotype was seen many times. The chain uses TRBV5-1 and TRBJ2-1, with 8 bases aligning to TRBD2. The CDR3 consists of 15 residues. V gave up 3 bases and J gave up 2 bases; unmatched junction bases: 4. Germline V gene lookup returns CDR1 SGHRS and CDR2 YFSETQ. The CDR3 region is CASSSTGGPYNEQFF. CDR3 in DNA: TGCGCCAGCAGCTCCACGGGAGGGCCCTACAATGAGCAGTTCTTC.

The chain employs TRBV9 and TRBJ2-1, with D perhaps matching TRBD2 (7 bases). CDR3 length equals 19 residues. V lost 3 bases, J lost 5 bases, and 27 bases lay in between. The germline V gene encodes CDR1 SGDLS and CDR2 YYNGEE. DNA for the CDR3: TGTGCCAGCAGCGGGGGGGGCTACAGAGCCCTCTCTCCTAACAATGAGCAGTTCTTC. Its protein product is CASSGGGYRALSPNNEQFF.

Notes on this clonotype: At one end the junction does not follow the germline gene, possibly because of a read error. The chain joins TRBV7-2 to TRBJ2-5, with TRBD2 as a possible D gene (6 bases). CDR3 length equals 13 residues. Germline CDR1 is SGHTA and CDR2 is FQGNSA. CDR3 DNA sequence: TGTGCCAGCAGCATAGCGGTTGAAGAGACCCAGTACTTC. Amino acids: CASSIAVEETQYF.

The V call is TRBV19, the J call TRBJ2-5, with D possibly being TRBD1 (5 bases). This CDR3 region has 13 residues. With 4 bases removed from V and 5 bases from J, the gap between germline ends came to 11 bases. Germline V gene lookup returns CDR1 LNHDA and CDR2 SQIVND (reference sequence). CDR3 DNA sequence: TGTGCCAGTAGTAACAGGCCCTCCGAGACCCAGTACTTC. It yields the protein CASSNRPSETQYF.

The V and J genes are TRBV7-6 and TRBJ1-5; TRBD1 is a possible D gene (6 bases). This CDR3 comprises 14 residues. Germline V gene lookup returns CDR1 SGHVS and CDR2 FNYEAQ. V lost 1 base and J lost 5, with 9 bases in between. CDR3: CASSLDRGDQPQHF. The CDR3 region has the DNA TGTGCCAGCAGCTTAGATAGGGGGGATCAGCCCCAGCATTTT.